Below, 29 T cell receptor beta chains from the same sample are listed, as sequenced in a study of cytomegalovirus exposure and HLA in healthy donors. 60 Vbeta and 13 Jbeta primers were used in PCR. Only in-frame clones appear in the TCRdb table, and some are missing; sequencing was by immunoSEQ multiplex PCR. This table has about 110,000 clones, 77% appearing once. What was sequenced was PBMCs. All receptors come from a male donor in good health and CMV-seronegative.

The chain carries TRBV6-5 and TRBJ2-7, with D perhaps TRBD1 (5 bases). CDR1 is MNHEY and CDR2 is SVGAGI in the germline V gene. This CDR3 is built from 14 residues. V lost 0 bases and J lost 5, with 11 bases in between. CDR3 sequence: CASSYSSQGNEQYF. The CDR3 bases are TGTGCCAGCAGTTACTCGAGTCAGGGCAACGAGCAGTACTTC.

The genes are TRBV28 and TRBJ1-2, with 9 bases aligning to TRBD1. This CDR3 spans 15 amino acids. Germline trimming cut 7 bases from V and 1 base from J; bases unmatched to any gene: 7. Per germline, CDR1 MDHEN and CDR2 SYDVKM. CDR3 bases: TGTGCCAGCACCCGAGGGACAGGGATTAACTATGGCTACACCTTC. Protein sequence: CASTRGTGINYGYTF.

This chain links TRBV2 with TRBJ1-2, with D possibly being TRBD1 (5 bases). The CDR3 runs 13 residues. Germline lookup yields CDR1 SNHLY and CDR2 FYNNEI. V was cut by 2 bases and J by 7 bases, with 11 bases left in between. CDR3 region: CASSERGSGGYTF. The CDR3 region has the DNA TGTGCCAGCAGTGAACGGGGGTCGGGTGGCTACACCTTC. Full variable domain (rest looked up from reference TRBV2 and TRBJ1-2): EPEVTQTPSHQVTQMGQEVILRCVPISNHLYFYWYRQILGQKVEFLVSFYNNEISEKSEIFDDQFSVERPDGSNFTLKIRSTKLEDSAMYFCASSERGSGGYTFGSGTRLTVV.

The rearrangement links TRBV25-1 to TRBJ1-4, with a weak D call TRBD1 (5 bases). Germline CDR1 MGHDK, CDR2 SYGVNS. CDR3 size: 15 residues. The germline V and J ends were trimmed by 6 bases and 0 bases, with 11 bases remaining between them. The CDR3 loop reads CASREGTATNEKLFF. The CDR3 nucleotides read TGTGCCAGCAGGGAAGGGACTGCAACTAATGAAAAACTGTTTTTT.

The genes are TRBV5-1 and TRBJ1-2; D may be TRBD1 (5 bases). The CDR3 covers 13 residues. Germline values: CDR1 SGHRS, CDR2 YFSETQ. Trimming took 3 bases from V and 2 from J, leaving 8 bases between them. The CDR3 coding sequence is TGCGCCAGCAGCTCTCGACAGAACTATGGCTACACCTTC. The encoded protein is CASSSRQNYGYTF. Looking up the rest from reference TRBV5-1 and TRBJ1-2 gives the full variable domain: KAGVTQTPRYLIKTRGQQVTLSCSPISGHRSVSWYQQTPGQGLQFLFEYFSETQRNKGNFPGRFSGRQFSNSRSEMNVSTLELGDSALYLCASSSRQNYGYTFGSGTRLTVV.

This rearrangement joins TRBV15 to TRBJ2-7; 8 nucleotides line up with TRBD1. The V segment lost 1 base and the J segment 3 bases; nucleotides outside the gene matches: 5. The CDR3 covers 15 residues. The germline gives CDR1 LNHNV, CDR2 YYDKDF (reference sequence). DNA of the CDR3: TGTGCCACCAGCAGAGGCCGGGACAGGAACTACGAGCAGTACTTC. Translation: CATSRGRDRNYEQYF.

The rearrangement uses TRBV14 and TRBJ2-3; D is uncertain. The CDR3 is 14 residues long. V lost 0 bases and J lost 4, with 8 bases in between. CDR1 is SGHDN and CDR2 is FVKESK in the germline V gene. In DNA, the CDR3 is TGTGCCAGCAGCCAAGATGCCCCGGCAGATACGCAGTATTTT. Encoded protein: CASSQDAPADTQYF.

The chain couples TRBV5-1 to TRBJ2-7, with 7 bases identical to TRBD2. The junction had 3 bases not matched to a gene; V was cut back by 2 bases and J by 1 base. CDR1 and CDR2 (germline): SGHRS, YFSETQ. This CDR3 contains 14 residues. This CDR3 reads CASSLSSGSYEQYF. CDR3 bases: TGCGCCAGCAGCTTATCTAGCGGTTCCTACGAGCAGTACTTC.

The chain couples TRBV4-1 to TRBJ2-7; perhaps TRBD1 as D (6 bases). The CDR3 loop spans 14 amino acids. From germline, CDR1 is MGHRA and CDR2 YSYEKL. Between the trimmed V and J ends, which lost 3 bases and 2 bases, there was a span of 11 bases. Written as DNA, the CDR3 is TGCGCCAGCAGCCACCAACAGGGCCCCTACGAGCAGTACTTC. Protein product: CASSHQQGPYEQYF.

CDR3 sequence (DNA): TGTGCCAGCAGTTACGGGACAGCTTCCTACGAGCAGTACTTC. Encoded protein: CASSYGTASYEQYF. V usage is TRBV27 and J usage is TRBJ2-7, with TRBD1 identical over 7 bases. CDR3 length: 14 residues. Per germline, CDR1 MNHEY and CDR2 SMNVEV (reference sequence). With 4 bases clipped from V and 1 base from J, the junction kept 4 bases outside the gene matches.

The chain employs TRBV7-9 and TRBJ2-5, with TRBD2 as a possible D gene (6 bases). Trimming left V 2 bases short and J 5 bases short, with 15 bases between. The CDR3 is made up of 15 amino acids. The germline V gene has CDR1 SEHNR and CDR2 FQNEAQ (reference sequence). CDR3 sequence reads: CASSLFVSGRETQYF. The CDR3 bases are TGTGCCAGCAGCTTATTTGTTTCAGGGAGGGAGACCCAGTACTTC. Full variable domain (outside the CDR3, taken from reference TRBV7-9 and TRBJ2-5): DTGVSQNPRHKITKRGQNVTFRCDPISEHNRLYWYRQTLGQGPEFLTYFQNEAQLEKSRLLSDRFSAERPKGSFSTLEIQRTEQGDSAMYLCASSLFVSGRETQYFGPGTRLLVL.

The chain's CDR3 is CASSMGTGPGGQFF. In DNA, the CDR3 is TGTGCCAGTAGTATGGGGACAGGGCCCGGGGGGCAGTTCTTC. The V gene is TRBV19, the J gene TRBJ2-1; 9 bases map to TRBD1. The CDR3 contains 14 residues. Germline lookup yields CDR1 LNHDA and CDR2 SQIVND (reference sequence). With 3 bases clipped from V and 12 bases from J, the junction kept 9 bases outside the gene matches.

CDR3 amino acids: CSFRDRPNQPQHF. The DNA for the CDR3 is TGCAGTTTCCGGGACAGGCCTAATCAGCCCCAGCATTTT. The V gene is TRBV29-1, the J gene TRBJ1-5, with 8 nucleotides matching TRBD1. CDR1 is SQVTM, CDR2 ANQGSEA, per germline. The CDR3 loop spans 13 amino acids.

The rearrangement joins TRBV5-4 to TRBJ2-5, with 9 bases lining up with TRBD1. CDR1 and CDR2 from the germline V gene are SGHNT and YYREEE (reference sequence). The CDR3 loop spans 14 amino acids. Germline trimming cut 4 bases from V and 5 bases from J; bases unmatched to any gene: 6. CDR3 protein: CASSQGTGKETQYF. CDR3 DNA: TGTGCCAGCAGCCAAGGGACAGGGAAGGAGACCCAGTACTTC. Full variable domain (remainder filled in from reference TRBV5-4 and TRBJ2-5): ETGVTQSPTHLIKTRGQQVTLRCSSQSGHNTVSWYQQALGQGPQFIFQYYREEENGRGNFPPRFSGLQFPNYSSELNVNALELDDSALYLCASSQGTGKETQYFGPGTRLLVL.

The chain joins TRBV6-1 to TRBJ2-1; 9 bases align to TRBD1. Losses at the gene ends were 6 bases for V and 5 bases for J; bases not matched to a gene: 2. Germline V gives CDR1 MNHNS, CDR2 SASEGT. The CDR3 sequence is 13 residues long. CDR3 sequence: CASSRDRDNEQFF. In nucleotides, the CDR3 is TGTGCCAGCAGCCGGGACAGGGACAATGAGCAGTTCTTC.

DNA for the CDR3: TGTGCCACCAGCACCGGGACTAGCAACCCCAATGAGCAGTTCTTC. This codes for CATSTGTSNPNEQFF. The V gene is TRBV15, the J gene TRBJ2-1, with 9 bases fitting TRBD2. The CDR3 runs 15 residues. With V trimmed by 4 bases and J by 6 bases, 7 bases remained unmatched. CDR1 and CDR2 from the germline V gene are LNHNV and YYDKDF (reference sequence).

V gene TRBV19 combines with J gene TRBJ2-6, with TRBD1 as a possible D gene (6 bases). Germline CDR1 LNHDA, CDR2 SQIVND (reference sequence). The CDR3 is 17 residues long. Trimming removed 2 bases from V and 12 bases from J, with 23 bases in between. CDR3 in amino acids: CASSIPFRSRTVPVLTF. The CDR3 region has the DNA TGTGCCAGTAGTATACCCTTCCGCTCTCGGACAGTCCCCGTCCTGACTTTC.

The chain joins TRBV27 to TRBJ2-2; 7 bases agree with TRBD1. V was pared by 6 bases and J by 5 bases, with 12 bases of the junction left unmatched. The germline V gene encodes CDR1 MNHEY and CDR2 SMNVEV (reference sequence). The CDR3 covers 16 residues. CDR3 DNA: TGTGCCAGCAGCAGACAGGGTCAGAGGTGGACCGGGGAGCTGTTTTTT. As protein: CASSRQGQRWTGELFF.

This clone was seen only a few times. The V and J genes are TRBV19 and TRBJ1-2; tentatively, D is TRBD1 (6 bases). Germline CDR1 LNHDA, CDR2 SQIVND (reference sequence). Trimming cost V 5 bases and J 8 bases, with 12 bases left between them. CDR3 size: 12 residues. The CDR3: CASSRGARGYTF. In nucleotides, the CDR3 is TGTGCCAGTAGTCGGGGGGCGAGGGGCTACACCTTC.

This clone has a handful of counts. V usage is TRBV2 and J usage is TRBJ2-5; D call uncertain. This CDR3 comprises 15 residues. The germline V and J ends were trimmed by 4 bases and 1 base, with 13 bases remaining between them. Germline CDR1 SNHLY, CDR2 FYNNEI. The DNA for the CDR3 is TGTGCCAGCAGTGGCACCGGTATAATCCAAGAGACCCAGTACTTC. It yields the protein CASSGTGIIQETQYF.

This clone was seen only a few times. The rearrangement uses TRBV27 and TRBJ1-2; 8 nucleotides agree with TRBD1. The CDR3 has 15 residues. Per the germline V gene, CDR1 is MNHEY and CDR2 is SMNVEV (reference sequence). The junction had 8 bases not matched to a gene; V was cut back by 4 bases and J by 4 bases. For the CDR3, the DNA is TGTGCCAGCAGTTGGTCCGGGACAGGAATCTATGGCTACACCTTC. The encoded protein is CASSWSGTGIYGYTF.

This chain joins TRBV7-9 and TRBJ1-1; D ambiguous. Germline CDR1 SEHNR, CDR2 FQNEAQ (reference sequence). The CDR3 has 16 amino acids. Trimming left V 7 bases short and J 2 bases short, with 20 bases between. CDR3 loop: CASTNIIRRLNTEAFF. The DNA for the CDR3 is TGTGCCAGCACCAACATCATCCGACGACTCAACACTGAAGCTTTCTTT.

This sequence joins TRBV11-3 and TRBJ2-7, with TRBD2 matching 8 bases. Germline loops: CDR1 SGHNT, CDR2 YENEEA. J lost 2 bases, V lost 6 bases, and 12 bases had no gene match. The CDR3 contains 16 residues. The CDR3 loop is CASSPSGSGIPYEQYF. The DNA of the CDR3 is TGTGCCAGCAGTCCCTCGGGTAGCGGGATACCCTACGAGCAGTACTTC.

V is TRBV9 and J is TRBJ1-6, with 10 nucleotides matching TRBD1. The germline gives CDR1 SGDLS, CDR2 YYNGEE. The ends lost 3 bases at V and 7 bases at J; junction bases unmatched: 7. The CDR3 consists of 16 residues. CDR3 nucleotides: TGTGCCAGCAGCGAAAGGACAGGGGGGTTGAATTCACCCCTCCACTTT. Translated: CASSERTGGLNSPLHF.

Turning to this clone: This specimen includes other DNA sequences encoding the same CDR3. This chain links TRBV6-5 with TRBJ1-2; 9 bases align to TRBD1. The CDR3 is made up of 16 amino acids. The germline CDR1 and CDR2 sequences are MNHEY and SVGAGI. V shed 0 bases, J shed 0 bases, and the junction held 2 bases outside the gene matches. CDR3 sequence: CASSYSGTGPNYGYTF. The CDR3 nucleotides read TGTGCCAGCAGTTACTCCGGGACAGGGCCTAACTATGGCTACACCTTC.

This chain joins TRBV4-1 and TRBJ1-2; D is possibly TRBD1 (6 bases). Looked up from germline, CDR1 is MGHRA and CDR2 is YSYEKL. CDR3 length: 13 residues. Trimming removed 3 bases from V and 7 bases from J, with 12 bases in between. The CDR3 region is CASSQRGQSGYTF. The CDR3 DNA follows: TGCGCCAGCAGCCAGCGGGGGCAGAGTGGCTACACCTTC.

The chain links TRBV28 to TRBJ2-1; a possible D gene is TRBD1 (6 bases). Per the germline V gene, CDR1 is MDHEN and CDR2 is SYDVKM. The CDR3 loop spans 11 amino acids. The CDR3 is CVVRGDNEQFF. As DNA, the CDR3 is TGTGTGGTCAGGGGTGACAATGAGCAGTTCTTC.

The V and J genes are TRBV5-1 and TRBJ2-1; TRBD2 matches at 15 bases. In germline, CDR1 is SGHRS, CDR2 YFSETQ. V was pared by 2 bases and J by 12 bases, with 9 bases of the junction left unmatched. The CDR3 is 16 amino acids. As DNA, the CDR3 is TGCGCCAGCAGCTTACAACCGGGACTAGCGGGAGGTGGGCAGTTCTTC. Amino acid sequence: CASSLQPGLAGGGQFF.

The V and J genes are TRBV4-2 and TRBJ2-5; 7 bases fit TRBD1. The assigned J gene may be wrong: the sequence end matches TRBJ2-7 better. Germline loops: CDR1 LGHNA, CDR2 YNFKEQ. This CDR3 spans 15 amino acids. The DNA of the CDR3 is TGTGCCAGCAGCCAAAAGACAGGGAAGTCCTACGAGCAGTACTTC. It is translated as CASSQKTGKSYEQYF.